Each of the 27 T cell receptor beta chains below was sequenced from the same sample in a study of blood T cell repertoires in COVID-19. The repertoire was sequenced with immunoSEQ multiplex PCR; TCRdb's copy has only in-frame clones and lacks some. Here the sample spans tens of thousands of clones, around 75% being singletons. Material for sequencing was peripheral blood. These receptors all come from a woman aged 80 or over with active or convalescent COVID-19.

This sequence joins TRBV12-3 or TRBV12-4 and TRBJ1-5; 7 nucleotides agree with TRBD1. V lost 7 bases and J lost 9; bases outside the gene matches: 9. This CDR3 has 13 residues. The CDR3 DNA is TGTGCCAGCACCTCCTACAGGGGACGGCCCCAGCATTTT. Protein sequence: CASTSYRGRPQHF.

The V call is TRBV9, the J call TRBJ1-3, with 7 bases lining up with TRBD1. Germline-derived CDR1 and CDR2 are SGDLS and YYNGEE. The CDR3 loop spans 15 amino acids. The V gene end was trimmed by 5 bases and the J gene end by 1 base; junction bases not matched to a gene: 6. The CDR3 is CASSNQGQSGNTIYF. For the CDR3, the DNA is TGTGCCAGCAGTAACCAGGGACAGTCTGGAAACACCATATATTTT.

The chain couples TRBV28 to TRBJ2-7; TRBD1 aligns across 9 bases. The CDR3 is 15 amino acids. J lost 6 bases, V lost 6 bases, and 12 bases had no gene match. Looked up from germline, CDR1 is MDHEN and CDR2 is SYDVKM. The CDR3 region has the DNA TGTGCCAGCAGACTAACGGGACAGGGTCTGCGCGAGCAGTACTTC. Its protein product is CASRLTGQGLREQYF.

The V gene is TRBV10-3, the J gene TRBJ1-1; D is unclear. Germline lookup yields CDR1 ENHRY and CDR2 SYGVKD. The CDR3 spans 13 residues. V dropped 4 bases and J dropped 3 bases, with 9 bases sitting between them. Written as DNA, the CDR3 is TGTGCCATCAGTGTCGGGGTGGACACTGAAGCTTTCTTT. It translates to CAISVGVDTEAFF.

This CDR3 reads CSVVPHTSFAEQFF. The CDR3 coding sequence is TGCAGCGTTGTGCCCCACACCTCTTTCGCTGAGCAGTTCTTC. The rearrangement links TRBV29-1 to TRBJ2-1; D is unresolved. CDR3 length equals 14 residues. Germline lookup yields CDR1 SQVTM and CDR2 ANQGSEA. V lost 4 bases to trimming and J lost 9 bases, with 19 bases between them.

This chain uses TRBV7-6 with TRBJ1-6, with TRBD1 identical over 8 bases. The trim removed 5 bases at V and 6 bases at J, leaving 9 bases unmatched. The CDR3 spans 16 residues. The V gene's germline CDR1 is SGHVS and CDR2 FNYEAQ. The CDR3 region is CASSPGTGGINSPLHF. CDR3 nucleotide sequence: TGTGCCAGCAGCCCCGGGACAGGTGGAATTAATTCACCCCTCCACTTT. Full variable domain (rest looked up from reference TRBV7-6 and TRBJ1-6): GAGVSQSPRYKVTKRGQDVALRCDPISGHVSLYWYRQALGQGPEFLTYFNYEAQQDKSGLPNDRFSAERPEGSISTLTIQRTEQRDSAMYRCASSPGTGGINSPLHFGNGTRLTVT.

This chain joins TRBV6-1 and TRBJ1-1; D gene ambiguous. This CDR3 region has 13 residues. The V end was cut by 3 bases, the J end by 3 bases, with 8 bases between. Germline loops: CDR1 MNHNS, CDR2 SASEGT. The CDR3 coding sequence is TGTGCCAGCAGTGATGTTCGGGACACTGAAGCTTTCTTT. The encoded protein is CASSDVRDTEAFF.

The chain is built from TRBV28 and TRBJ1-1; D is unclear. From germline, CDR1 is MDHEN and CDR2 SYDVKM. The V and J ends lost 5 bases and 7 bases respectively, with 14 bases between them. The length of the CDR3 is 13 residues. The CDR3: CASSDLARGEAFF. CDR3 DNA sequence: TGTGCCAGCAGTGATCTAGCCCGAGGTGAAGCTTTCTTT.

The table lists this clone with a few counts. V gene TRBV5-4 combines with J gene TRBJ2-3, with 10 bases that match TRBD1. V was pared by 3 bases and J by 6 bases, with 7 bases of the junction left unmatched. Germline loops: CDR1 SGHNT, CDR2 YYREEE (reference sequence). This CDR3 spans 15 amino acids. CDR3 amino acids: CASSSGQGWMDTQYF. CDR3 bases: TGTGCCAGCAGCTCGGGACAGGGGTGGATGGATACGCAGTATTTT. Together with reference TRBV5-4 and TRBJ2-3, the CDR3 gives the full variable domain: ETGVTQSPTHLIKTRGQQVTLRCSSQSGHNTVSWYQQALGQGPQFIFQYYREEENGRGNFPPRFSGLQFPNYSSELNVNALELDDSALYLCASSSGQGWMDTQYFGPGTRLTVL.

The CDR3 protein is CASRNFGGTYEQYF. CDR3 bases: TGTGCCAGCAGGAACTTTGGCGGGACCTACGAGCAGTACTTC. The chain joins TRBV6-5 to TRBJ2-7, with D tentatively TRBD2 (6 bases). CDR1 is MNHEY and CDR2 is SVGAGI in the germline V gene. The CDR3 totals 14 residues. V dropped 6 bases and J dropped 2 bases, with 14 bases sitting between them.

The chain uses TRBV10-3 and TRBJ2-7, with D maybe TRBD1 (5 bases). The germline V gene encodes CDR1 ENHRY and CDR2 SYGVKD. Trimming removed 3 bases at V and 1 base at J, with 13 bases between. This CDR3 is built from 15 residues. The CDR3 bases are TGTGCCATCAGTGACGGTGACAGTATATCCTACGAGCAGTACTTC. Amino acid sequence: CAISDGDSISYEQYF.

The chain carries TRBV19 and TRBJ1-2, with a possible D match to TRBD1 (5 bases). This CDR3 region has 12 residues. The germline V gene encodes CDR1 LNHDA and CDR2 SQIVND (reference sequence). The germline V and J ends were trimmed by 5 bases and 3 bases, with 7 bases remaining between them. This CDR3 reads CASSLQDYGYTF. In DNA, the CDR3 is TGTGCCAGTAGTTTACAGGACTATGGCTACACCTTC. The complete variable domain, with remaining parts taken from reference TRBV19 and TRBJ1-2, reads DGGITQSPKYLFRKEGQNVTLSCEQNLNHDAMYWYRQDPGQGLRLIYYSQIVNDFQKGDIAEGYSVSREKKESFPLTVTSAQKNPTAFYLCASSLQDYGYTFGSGTRLTVV.

V gene TRBV6-9 combines with J gene TRBJ1-5, with D uncertain. Trimming removed 2 bases from V and 7 bases from J, with 12 bases in between. The CDR3 covers 14 residues. Looked up from germline, CDR1 is MNHGY and CDR2 is SVAAGI. CDR3 sequence: CASSYKVKRQPQHF. CDR3 coding DNA: TGTGCCAGCAGTTATAAGGTGAAGCGCCAGCCCCAGCATTTT.

The chain combines TRBV7-9 with TRBJ2-1, with 9 bases lining up with TRBD2. Germline lookup yields CDR1 SEHNR and CDR2 FQNEAQ (reference sequence). V was clipped by 6 bases and J by 15 bases; unmatched bases: 12. The CDR3 is 13 residues long. Written as DNA, the CDR3 is TGTGCCAGCAGTTCCATCTCAAGCGGGGGGACGTTCTTC. As protein: CASSSISSGGTFF.

The rearrangement links TRBV6-2 or TRBV6-3 to TRBJ2-5, with a tentative D call TRBD1 (5 bases). Germline V CDR1 and CDR2: MNHEY, SVGEGT. This CDR3 comprises 15 residues. Trimming removed 0 bases from V and 1 base from J, with 9 bases in between. This chain's CDR3 is CASSYSKGLQETQYF. The DNA for the CDR3 is TGTGCCAGCAGTTACTCGAAGGGGCTCCAAGAGACCCAGTACTTC.

This chain connects TRBV19 to TRBJ1-5; a possible D gene is TRBD1 (6 bases). CDR3 length equals 11 residues. The ends were cut back, 5 bases at V and 16 bases at J, with 15 bases in the middle. Germline lookup yields CDR1 LNHDA and CDR2 SQIVND (reference sequence). The CDR3 loop reads CASSSWTVYHF. Here the CDR3 DNA reads TGTGCCAGTAGTTCCTGGACAGTATACCATTTT.

This clone has ten or more counts. The V gene is TRBV10-3, the J gene TRBJ2-7; 7 nucleotides match TRBD1. The CDR3 length is 15 residues. Germline lookup yields CDR1 ENHRY and CDR2 SYGVKD. V dropped 0 bases and J dropped 2; count of bases not matched to a gene: 4. The CDR3 region is CAISESPGGPYEQYF. CDR3 coding DNA: TGTGCCATCAGTGAGTCTCCAGGGGGTCCCTACGAGCAGTACTTC.

V usage is TRBV13 and J usage is TRBJ1-2, with D uncertain. This CDR3 is 14 amino acids long. V shed 2 bases and J shed 4 bases, with 11 bases lying between them. Germline lookup yields CDR1 PRHDT and CDR2 FYEKMQ (reference sequence). DNA of the CDR3: TGTGCCAGCAGCTTACCCGGGGTCTCCTATGGCTACACCTTC. It is translated as CASSLPGVSYGYTF.

The rearrangement joins TRBV27 to TRBJ2-5; 10 positions agree with TRBD1. Germline-derived CDR1 and CDR2 are MNHEY and SMNVEV (reference sequence). Losses at the gene ends were 10 bases for V and 5 bases for J; bases not matched to a gene: 7. This CDR3 is 13 amino acids long. CDR3 sequence reads: CATLPGQGETQYF. The CDR3 nucleotides read TGTGCCACCCTCCCGGGACAGGGGGAGACCCAGTACTTC.

This clone came up once. This chain uses TRBV28 with TRBJ2-7; D remains ambiguous. V was pared by 6 bases and J by 2 bases, with 11 bases between. This CDR3 has 13 amino acids. The germline V gene encodes CDR1 MDHEN and CDR2 SYDVKM. The CDR3 DNA sequence: TGTGCCAGCAGATCAGACATTACCTACGAGCAGTACTTC. Translated, it gives CASRSDITYEQYF.

V is TRBV25-1 and J is TRBJ2-1; 9 bases are shared with TRBD1. The CDR3 sequence is 15 residues long. The J segment lost 9 bases and the V segment lost 6 bases, leaving 12 bases of the junction unmatched. Germline loops: CDR1 MGHDK, CDR2 SYGVNS. CDR3: CASSFNGQGLSEQFF. Written as DNA, the CDR3 is TGTGCCAGCAGCTTCAATGGACAGGGGTTGAGTGAGCAGTTCTTC.

This chain connects TRBV29-1 to TRBJ1-2, with D maybe TRBD1 (6 bases). CDR1 and CDR2 from the germline V gene are SQVTM and ANQGSEA. V lost 4 bases, J lost 8 bases, and 14 bases lay in between. The length of the CDR3 is 12 residues. The CDR3 region is CSVVWQGRGYTF. The CDR3 region has the DNA TGCAGCGTTGTGTGGCAGGGGCGCGGCTACACCTTC.

V gene TRBV11-2 combines with J gene TRBJ2-5; 8 bases fit TRBD2. The CDR3 totals 12 residues. Germline trimming cut 8 bases from V and 5 bases from J; bases unmatched to any gene: 4. Germline V lookup: CDR1 SGHAT, CDR2 FQNNGV. The CDR3 nucleotides read TGTGCCAGCCTACGGGGGGGGGAGACCCAGTACTTC. The encoded protein is CASLRGGETQYF.

This rearrangement joins TRBV28 to TRBJ1-3; D unresolved. The V gene lost 6 bases and the J gene lost 0 bases, with 12 bases spanning the gap. The CDR3 length is 15 residues. CDR1 is MDHEN and CDR2 is SYDVKM in the germline V gene. The CDR3 sequence is CASSRPRGSGNTIYF. DNA of the CDR3: TGTGCCAGCAGCCGGCCCCGAGGCTCTGGAAACACCATATATTTT. The complete variable domain, with remaining parts taken from reference TRBV28 and TRBJ1-3, reads DVKVTQSSRYLVKRTGEKVFLECVQDMDHENMFWYRQDPGLGLRLIYFSYDVKMKEKGDIPEGYSVSREKKERFSLILESASTNQTSMYLCASSRPRGSGNTIYFGEGSWLTVV.

CDR3: CASSRSSSRDYGYTF. The CDR3 nucleotides read TGTGCCAGCAGCCGCTCGAGTTCCCGGGACTATGGCTACACCTTC. The chain combines TRBV7-2 with TRBJ1-2, with D unclear. V was trimmed by 5 bases and J by 3 bases, leaving 16 bases between them. The germline V gene encodes CDR1 SGHTA and CDR2 FQGNSA. CDR3 length: 15 amino acids.

J is TRBJ2-6 and V is TRBV27, with D perhaps matching TRBD1 (6 bases). V gave up 1 base and J gave up 0 bases, with 16 bases separating them. Germline V CDR1 and CDR2: MNHEY, SMNVEV (reference sequence). The CDR3 sequence is 19 residues long. CDR3 in DNA: TGTGCCAGCAGTTTATATGGTGACAGGTCCTTCTCTGGGGCCAACGTCCTGACTTTC. Its translation is CASSLYGDRSFSGANVLTF.

The chain uses TRBV4-2 and TRBJ2-7, with TRBD1 matching 7 bases. The CDR3 is 18 amino acids. Germline CDR1 reads LGHNA; CDR2 reads YNFKEQ. Germline trimming cut 5 bases from V and 2 bases from J; bases unmatched to any gene: 18. The CDR3 is CASSSQGHGSGTTYEQYF. The CDR3 DNA reads as TGTGCCAGCAGCTCACAGGGGCATGGCTCGGGGACGACCTACGAGCAGTACTTC.